This entry lists 31 T cell receptor beta chains sequenced from one sample in a study of identical twins. One entry per CDR3 protein, called by TCRdb with MiXCR from the 5' RACE reads. Here the sample spans hundreds of thousands of distinct CDR3 sequences, 7.5% being singletons. The same specimen was also included in a second study, on yellow fever vaccine responses in identical twins.

The sequenced material came from memory (CD45RO+) T cells sorted from blood. The receptor source for this set is a woman aged 18-29 years in good health.

This clonotype was observed at least ten times. This chain links TRBV6-2 or TRBV6-3 with TRBJ2-1; D might be TRBD2 (6 bases). The CDR3 runs 12 residues. Trimming pared 4 bases from V and 10 bases from J, leaving 11 bases between. From germline, CDR1 is MNHEY and CDR2 SVGEGT. CDR3 residues: CASSSLAREQFF. As DNA, the CDR3 is TGTGCCAGCAGTTCCCTAGCGAGAGAGCAGTTCTTC.

This chain uses TRBV29-1 with TRBJ1-1; possibly TRBD1 for D (5 bases). Trimming removed 7 bases at V and 7 bases at J, with 16 bases between. The germline V gene has CDR1 SQVTM and CDR2 ANQGSEA. The CDR3 sequence is 12 residues long. CDR3 coding DNA: TGCAGCGGTGTGAGGGGCGGGTTTGAAGCTTTCTTT. It is translated as CSGVRGGFEAFF.

This clonotype was counted a few times. The V call is TRBV2, the J call TRBJ1-6; D call uncertain. The CDR3 is 12 amino acids. Germline V gives CDR1 SNHLY, CDR2 FYNNEI. Trimming took off 1 base at V and 9 bases at J, with 4 bases between the two ends. The DNA for the CDR3 is TGTGCCAGCAGTGAAGGAAGTTCACCCCTCCACTTT. Translating gives CASSEGSSPLHF.

This chain connects TRBV7-9 to TRBJ1-6; TRBD1 matches 7 bases. The CDR3 has 16 residues. V dropped 5 bases and J dropped 7; count of bases not matched to a gene: 11. Looked up from germline, CDR1 is SEHNR and CDR2 is FQNEAQ (reference sequence). Written as DNA, the CDR3 is TGTGCCAGCAGCACATATACGGGACAGAGGAATTCACCCCTCCACTTT. The encoded protein is CASSTYTGQRNSPLHF.

This chain links TRBV12-3 or TRBV12-4 with TRBJ2-4; TRBD1 matches at 9 bases. J was trimmed by 4 bases and V by 4 bases; bases with no gene match: 8. The CDR3 spans 16 residues. The CDR3 sequence is CASSSPRTGAKNIQYF. The CDR3 bases are TGTGCCAGCAGTTCGCCGAGGACAGGGGCTAAAAACATTCAGTACTTC.

V and J are TRBV10-3 and TRBJ1-1; D gene unclear. The V and J ends lost 4 bases and 1 base respectively, with 10 bases between them. The germline V gene encodes CDR1 ENHRY and CDR2 SYGVKD. This CDR3 spans 14 amino acids. This chain's CDR3 is CAISGYPSNTEAFF. In nucleotides, the CDR3 is TGTGCCATCAGTGGTTACCCCTCGAACACTGAAGCTTTCTTT.

This clonotype occurred a few times. The chain is built from TRBV20-1 and TRBJ2-7, with TRBD1 matching over 9 bases. The CDR3 length is 14 residues. Trimming took 5 bases from V and 6 from J; bases not matched to a gene: 11. Germline V gene data show CDR1 as DFQATT and CDR2 as SNEGSKA (reference sequence). The CDR3 here is CSAYIPGQGSEQYF. The CDR3 DNA is TGCAGTGCTTACATACCGGGACAGGGATCCGAGCAGTACTTC.

This clonotype was seen repeatedly, ten times or more. V usage is TRBV5-1 and J usage is TRBJ2-5; 9 bases line up with TRBD2. The CDR3 has 14 amino acids. CDR1 is SGHRS, CDR2 YFSETQ, per germline. With V trimmed by 3 bases and J by 3 bases, 3 bases remained unmatched. The CDR3 DNA is TGCGCCAGCAGCTATGGACTAGCGAAAGAGACCCAGTACTTC. It encodes CASSYGLAKETQYF.

The table lists this clonotype with many counts. This chain uses TRBV10-3 with TRBJ2-7; D not resolved. CDR3 length equals 14 residues. The germline V and J ends were trimmed by 10 bases and 4 bases, with 20 bases remaining between them. Germline V gene data show CDR1 as ENHRY and CDR2 as SYGVKD. This chain's CDR3 is CANSRVQYWYEQYF. The CDR3, as DNA: TGTGCCAACTCCCGGGTGCAGTATTGGTACGAGCAGTACTTC.

This clonotype was counted only a few times. V is TRBV5-1 and J is TRBJ2-5; 7 bases fit TRBD2. Looked up from germline, CDR1 is SGHRS and CDR2 is YFSETQ. This CDR3 has 13 residues. V lost 4 bases to trimming and J lost 7 bases; unmatched junction nucleotides: 7. The DNA for the CDR3 is TGCGCCAGCAGCCCGGAGCCGGGAGGGACCCAGTACTTC. Translation gives CASSPEPGGTQYF.

This clonotype was seen repeatedly, ten times or more. The chain couples TRBV29-1 to TRBJ1-3; unclear D gene. V was clipped by 6 bases and J by 0 bases, with 9 bases between them. This CDR3 region has 13 residues. Germline lookup yields CDR1 SQVTM and CDR2 ANQGSEA. The CDR3 sequence: CSVGLSSGNTIYF. The CDR3 DNA sequence: TGCAGCGTCGGACTCAGCTCTGGAAACACCATATATTTT.

The chain has TRBV3-1 and TRBJ2-3; the D call may be TRBD1 or TRBD2 (5 bases each). Germline CDR1 is LGHDT and CDR2 is YNNKEL (reference sequence). V lost 1 base and J 5 bases, leaving 10 bases between the germline ends. This CDR3 spans 14 amino acids. As DNA, the CDR3 is TGTGCCAGCAGCCAAGGCCAGGGAGTAGATACGCAGTATTTT. Amino acid sequence: CASSQGQGVDTQYF.

V gene TRBV14 combines with J gene TRBJ1-6, with D unclear. Germline V gene lookup returns CDR1 SGHDN and CDR2 FVKESK. V was trimmed by 2 bases and J by 9 bases, leaving 11 bases between them. This CDR3 is built from 14 residues. In DNA, the CDR3 is TGTGCCAGCAGCCAAATGTTCGGGAGTTCACCCCTCCACTTT. This codes for CASSQMFGSSPLHF.

This chain uses TRBV20-1 with TRBJ2-7, with 8 bases identical to TRBD2. After removal of 1 base from V and 6 bases from J, the junction contained 11 bases not matched to a gene. Germline V lookup: CDR1 DFQATT, CDR2 SNEGSKA (reference sequence). CDR3 length: 15 amino acids. The DNA of the CDR3 is TGCAGTGCTAGAGGGGGGAGCGGGAGCGGAGGCGAGCAGTACTTC. Translating it yields CSARGGSGSGGEQYF.

The sample holds many counts of this clonotype. This chain joins TRBV5-1 and TRBJ1-1, with D possibly TRBD1 on 5 matching bases. Germline assignment: CDR1 SGHRS and CDR2 YFSETQ. The CDR3 contains 14 residues. The V end lost 2 bases, the J end lost 3 bases, and 11 bases lay between the germline ends. CDR3 loop: CASSFHTGDTEAFF. In DNA form, the CDR3 reads TGCGCCAGCAGCTTTCACACGGGGGACACTGAAGCTTTCTTT.

The rearrangement links TRBV6-5 to TRBJ2-7, with D perhaps TRBD2 (5 bases). CDR3 size: 17 residues. Trimming cost V 0 bases and J 6 bases, with 21 bases left between them. The V gene's germline CDR1 is MNHEY and CDR2 SVGAGI. The CDR3 sequence: CASSYSSGGQAVVEQYF. For the CDR3, the DNA is TGTGCCAGCAGTTACTCGTCTGGCGGGCAGGCGGTGGTCGAGCAGTACTTC.

This clonotype appeared many times. The chain couples TRBV29-1 to TRBJ2-7, with 7 bases matching TRBD1. Per germline, CDR1 SQVTM and CDR2 ANQGSEA. There are 13 residues in the CDR3. The V gene end was trimmed by 4 bases and the J gene end by 2 bases; junction bases not matched to a gene: 5. CDR3 amino acids: CSVVTGMAYEQYF. CDR3 in DNA: TGCAGCGTTGTGACAGGGATGGCCTACGAGCAGTACTTC.

CDR3 loop: CASSGRGSGNNEQFF. The CDR3 DNA is TGTGCCAGTAGCGGCCGGGGTAGCGGAAACAATGAGCAGTTCTTC. The rearrangement joins TRBV14 to TRBJ2-1; tentative D call: TRBD2 (6 bases). There are 15 residues in the CDR3. The germline gives CDR1 SGHDN, CDR2 FVKESK. Trimming removed 9 bases from V and 5 bases from J, with 20 bases in between.

In this sample, this clonotype turned up a few times. The J gene is TRBJ2-1, the V gene TRBV20-1; 10 nucleotides align to TRBD2. Unmatched junction bases numbered 4, after V lost 4 bases and J lost 4 bases. The germline gives CDR1 DFQATT, CDR2 SNEGSKA (reference sequence). The CDR3 length is 14 residues. The CDR3 loop reads CSAIGLAVYNEQFF. The CDR3 DNA reads TGCAGTGCTATCGGACTAGCGGTGTACAATGAGCAGTTCTTC.

In its sample, this clonotype was seen many times. This rearrangement joins TRBV2 to TRBJ2-1; D gene uncertain. The V end lost 2 bases, the J end lost 6 bases, and 2 bases lay between the germline ends. The CDR3 consists of 11 residues. The germline gives CDR1 SNHLY, CDR2 FYNNEI. The CDR3 DNA sequence: TGTGCCAGCAGTGAACTCAATGAGCAGTTCTTC. It translates to CASSELNEQFF. Drawing the rest from reference TRBV2 and TRBJ2-1, the complete variable domain is EPEVTQTPSHQVTQMGQEVILRCVPISNHLYFYWYRQILGQKVEFLVSFYNNEISEKSEIFDDQFSVERPDGSNFTLKIRSTKLEDSAMYFCASSELNEQFFGPGTRLTVL.

This clonotype was seen a handful of times. The rearrangement links TRBV7-2 to TRBJ2-2; 9 positions agree with TRBD1. Germline loops: CDR1 SGHTA, CDR2 FQGNSA. V lost 2 bases to trimming and J lost 5 bases; unmatched junction nucleotides: 6. CDR3 size: 16 residues. This CDR3 is CASSLSTGGLTGELFF. CDR3 in DNA: TGTGCCAGCAGCTTAAGTACAGGGGGCTTAACCGGGGAGCTGTTTTTT.

A few counts support this clonotype. The V gene is TRBV5-6, the J gene TRBJ1-3, with TRBD1 matching over 9 bases. After removal of 5 bases from V and 2 bases from J, the junction contained 8 bases not matched to a gene. CDR3 length equals 16 residues. The germline V gene has CDR1 SGHDT and CDR2 YYEEEE. The CDR3 region is CASRFGQGTTGNTIYF. The CDR3 nucleotides read TGTGCCAGCAGGTTCGGACAGGGGACGACTGGAAACACCATATATTTT.

The chain recombines TRBV5-5 with TRBJ1-2, with a weak D call TRBD1 (5 bases). Germline loops: CDR1 SGHKS, CDR2 YYEKEE (reference sequence). CDR3 length equals 15 residues. Trimming pared 2 bases from V and 1 base from J, leaving 12 bases between. CDR3 protein: CASSFEGINNYGYTF. In nucleotides, the CDR3 is TGTGCCAGCAGCTTCGAGGGGATAAATAACTATGGCTACACCTTC. The variable domain in full, completed from reference TRBV5-5 and TRBJ1-2, reads DAGVTQSPTHLIKTRGQQVTLRCSPISGHKSVSWYQQVLGQGPQFIFQYYEKEERGRGNFPDRFSARQFPNYSSELNVNALLLGDSALYLCASSFEGINNYGYTFGSGTRLTVV.

V gene TRBV6-4 combines with J gene TRBJ2-1, with D possibly being TRBD2 (5 bases). Germline-derived CDR1 and CDR2 are MRHNA and SNTAGT. Deletions cut 4 bases from V and 6 bases from J, with 13 bases between. The CDR3 extends over 14 amino acids. DNA for the CDR3: TGTGCCAGCAGTGTTAGCAGCGAGGGCAATGAGCAGTTCTTC. Its translation is CASSVSSEGNEQFF.

In this sample, this clonotype turned up many times. The chain carries TRBV9 and TRBJ2-3; a weak D match, TRBD1 (6 bases). The CDR3 runs 19 residues. CDR1 SGDLS and CDR2 YYNGEE come from the germline V gene. V lost 0 bases to trimming and J lost 8 bases, with 28 bases between them. DNA of the CDR3: TGTGCCAGCAGCGTAGCTACCCTCTCAGGTAGGGGGAGCGCAGGTACGCAGTATTTT. Translating it yields CASSVATLSGRGSAGTQYF.

The chain carries TRBV7-2 and TRBJ2-1; maybe TRBD1 (6 bases). This CDR3 comprises 12 residues. Germline V gives CDR1 SGHTA, CDR2 FQGNSA. Trimming removed 1 base at V and 10 bases at J, with 8 bases between. The CDR3 is CASSLDREEQFF. The CDR3 DNA is TGTGCCAGCAGCTTAGACAGGGAGGAGCAGTTCTTC. Full variable domain (outside the CDR3, taken from reference TRBV7-2 and TRBJ2-1): GAGVSQSPSNKVTEKGKDVELRCDPISGHTALYWYRQSLGQGLEFLIYFQGNSAPDKSGLPSDRFSAERTGGSVSTLTIQRTQQEDSAVYLCASSLDREEQFFGPGTRLTVL.

The V call is TRBV7-2, the J call TRBJ2-1, with D tentatively TRBD2 (5 bases). The CDR3 sequence is 14 residues long. Germline V gene sequence: CDR1 SGHTA, CDR2 FQGNSA. Trimming shortened V by 4 bases and J by 10 bases, and 17 bases separated the two germline ends. This CDR3 reads CASSSPDPRREQFF. The CDR3 DNA is TGTGCCAGCAGCTCCCCGGACCCACGGAGGGAGCAGTTCTTC.

This chain uses TRBV6-1 with TRBJ2-3, with D perhaps assigned TRBD1 or TRBD2 (7 bases each). V was pared by 4 bases and J by 8 bases, with 13 bases between. This CDR3 contains 13 residues. Germline CDR1 MNHNS, CDR2 SASEGT. CDR3 bases: TGTGCCAGCAGTGCCACAGGGGAGGGTACGCAGTATTTT. Protein: CASSATGEGTQYF.

At least ten counts were recorded for this clonotype. This chain's CDR3 is CASSQDPGITYNEQFF. CDR3 coding DNA: TGCGCCAGCAGCCAAGATCCGGGAATAACGTACAATGAGCAGTTCTTC. The chain joins TRBV4-3 to TRBJ2-1, with D perhaps TRBD2 (5 bases). The CDR3 extends over 16 amino acids. V was cut by 0 bases and J by 4 bases, with 13 bases left in between. The germline V gene has CDR1 LGHNA and CDR2 YSLEER.

This clonotype was counted ten times or more. The rearrangement joins TRBV7-9 to TRBJ2-5; D is uncertain. With 3 bases removed from V and 1 base from J, the gap between germline ends came to 6 bases. Germline V gene sequence: CDR1 SEHNR, CDR2 FQNEAQ (reference sequence). This CDR3 comprises 13 residues. The CDR3 bases are TGTGCCAGCAGCTTCGGCGGCCAAGAGACCCAGTACTTC. Its protein product is CASSFGGQETQYF.

This clonotype occurred many times. The chain has TRBV6-2 or TRBV6-3 and TRBJ1-5, with TRBD1 as a possible D gene (6 bases). CDR1 and CDR2 from the germline V gene are MNHEY and SVGEGT. With 0 bases removed from V and 9 bases from J, the gap between germline ends came to 12 bases. The CDR3 spans 14 residues. CDR3 coding DNA: TGTGCCAGCAGTTACTCGGGGAGGGGGATGCCCCAGCATTTT. Amino acid sequence: CASSYSGRGMPQHF.